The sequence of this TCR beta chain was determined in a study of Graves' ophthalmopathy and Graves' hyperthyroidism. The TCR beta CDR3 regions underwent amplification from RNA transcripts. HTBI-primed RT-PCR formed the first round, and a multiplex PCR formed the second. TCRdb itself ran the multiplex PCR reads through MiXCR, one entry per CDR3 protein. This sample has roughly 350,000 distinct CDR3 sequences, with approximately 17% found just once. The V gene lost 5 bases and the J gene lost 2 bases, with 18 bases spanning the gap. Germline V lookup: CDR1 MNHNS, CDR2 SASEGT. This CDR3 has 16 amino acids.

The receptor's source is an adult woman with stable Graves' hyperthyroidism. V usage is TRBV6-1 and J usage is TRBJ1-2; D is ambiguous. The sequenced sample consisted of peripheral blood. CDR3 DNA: TGTGCCAGCAGTCGGTTCTCGAGCGGCTCGAACTATGGCTACACCTTC. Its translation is CASSRFSSGSNYGYTF.